This T cell receptor beta chain was captured in a study of identical twins. At least ten counts were recorded for this clonotype. Its target is not known. Template switching added a universal primer binding site, and final cDNA carried unique molecular identifiers. TCRdb reanalysed the 5' RACE reads using MiXCR and keeps one entry per CDR3 protein. The repertoire holds 250,000 to 300,000 distinct CDR3 sequences, with roughly 8.7% as singletons. Study findings and constraints: Abundant cord blood beta clonotypes carried fewer insertions; memory repertoires showed none. Out-of-frame alpha sequences shared between twins exhibited an excess of low generation probability.

In addition, the sample was reused for a study of yellow fever vaccine responses in identical twins.

Sequenced material: CD8+ T cells sorted from blood. The source is a woman aged 18-30 years in good health.

Here the CDR3 reads CASSLGGSSYNEQFF. The CDR3 DNA reads as TGTGCCAGCAGCTTGGGCGGGAGTAGCTACAATGAGCAGTTCTTC. This chain uses TRBV12-3 or TRBV12-4 with TRBJ2-1, with 7 bases fitting TRBD2. This CDR3 contains 15 residues. Unmatched junction bases numbered 8, after V lost 6 bases and J lost 3 bases.